The rows below give T cell receptor beta chains drawn from one sample of a study of blood T cell repertoires in COVID-19. Clones were sequenced by immunoSEQ multiplex PCR, and TCRdb holds only the in-frame ones, with some missing. The sample includes about 200,000 clones, roughly 90% of them seen just once. The sequenced material came from PBMCs or T cells enriched from blood (not recorded which). These receptors all come from a woman younger than 35 who had recovered from COVID-19. The CDR3 runs from the conserved cysteine through the conserved F or W. The D gene is left open where the match is weak. Clone size, where shown, is once, few, many, or a class for clones that have expanded.

DNA,CDR3,size,length,V,D,J
TGTGCCAGCAGTGAGGGACAGGGTTCTTTCCCTAGCAATCAGCCCCAGCATTTT,CASSEGQGSFPSNQPQHF,NA,18,TRBV2,TRBD1,TRBJ1-5
TGTGCCAGCTCCCGGGACTACCCGTCCTACGAGCAGTACTTC,CASSRDYPSYEQYF,NA,14,TRBV27,TRBD2,TRBJ2-7
TGCGCCAGCAGCTCCCGGGAGGACACTGAAGCTTTCTTT,CASSSREDTEAFF,once,13,TRBV5-1,NA,TRBJ1-1
TGTGCCAGCAGTCCGATCCGAAGAGCCAAGACAGGGTTCGATTCACCCCTCCACTTT,CASSPIRRAKTGFDSPLHF,NA,19,TRBV27,TRBD1,TRBJ1-6
TGCAGCGTTAAACAGGGTGGCTACACCTTC,CSVKQGGYTF,NA,10,TRBV29-1,NA,TRBJ1-2
TGTGCCAGCAGCGACCGAGACACATATAATTCACCCCTCCACTTT,CASSDRDTYNSPLHF,NA,15,TRBV13,NA,TRBJ1-6
TGTGCCAGCAGCCCGGACAGGGATCAGCCCCAGCATTTT,CASSPDRDQPQHF,few,13,TRBV5-4,TRBD1,TRBJ1-5
TGTGCCAGCAGTGACAGGTACAATGAGCAGTTCTTC,CASSDRYNEQFF,NA,12,TRBV7-9,NA,TRBJ2-1
TGTGCCAGCAGTTTATTAGGAGAACAGGGTTACGAGCAGTACTTC,CASSLLGEQGYEQYF,NA,15,TRBV27,NA,TRBJ2-7
TGCGCCAGCAGCTTCGGACAGGTTTACGAGCAGTACTTC,CASSFGQVYEQYF,NA,13,TRBV5-1,TRBD1,TRBJ2-7
TGTGCCACCAGCAGGGGGACGGGCACAGATACGCAGTATTTT,CATSRGTGTDTQYF,NA,14,TRBV24-1,TRBD1,TRBJ2-3
TGCGCCAGCAGCCTACAACAGGGAACCCCTGAAGCTTTCTTT,CASSLQQGTPEAFF,NA,14,TRBV5-1,NA,TRBJ1-1
TGTGCCAGCAGTTGGGACAGGTACAATGAGCAGTTCTTC,CASSWDRYNEQFF,NA,13,TRBV27,TRBD1,TRBJ2-1
TGTGCCAGCAGCCAGGAGGAGGACCGGTATAATTCACCCCTCCACTTT,CASSQEEDRYNSPLHF,NA,16,TRBV3-1/TRBV3-2,NA,TRBJ1-6
TGTGCCAGCAGCCCGGGACTAGCGGTTGAGCAGTACTTC,CASSPGLAVEQYF,once,13,TRBV14,TRBD2,TRBJ2-7
TGCGCCAGCAGCCTCCCCGTGCAGGGTGAGAATGAAAAACTGTTTTTT,CASSLPVQGENEKLFF,NA,16,TRBV5-1,NA,TRBJ1-4
TGTGCCAGCAGTGTGGCAGGTATAGAAGGCTACACCTTC,CASSVAGIEGYTF,NA,13,TRBV2,NA,TRBJ1-2
TGTGCCTGGAGCTTAGCGGGGGATCAGCCCCAGCATTTT,CAWSLAGDQPQHF,NA,13,TRBV30,NA,TRBJ1-5
TGTGCCAGCAGTTTGGACATTGCTGGGTCACCCCTCCACTTT,CASSLDIAGSPLHF,NA,14,TRBV28,NA,TRBJ1-6
TGTGCCAGCAGTGGGGACAGGGAACTCTCACCCCTCCACTTT,CASSGDRELSPLHF,NA,14,TRBV2,TRBD1,TRBJ1-6
TGTGCCAGCAGCCAAGCGTACGGGGGTAGCACTGAAGCTTTCTTT,CASSQAYGGSTEAFF,NA,15,TRBV3-1/TRBV3-2,NA,TRBJ1-1
TGTGCCAGCAGCTTAGTGGGCAGGGGTTTCGCTGAAGCTTTCTTT,CASSLVGRGFAEAFF,NA,15,TRBV7-9,NA,TRBJ1-1
TGTGCCACCAGCAGTGGGGGACAGGGGGACTATGGCTACACCTTC,CATSSGGQGDYGYTF,NA,15,TRBV15,TRBD1,TRBJ1-2
TGTGCCAGCAGTTACGGGGGACAAACAGGGAATCCCCTCCACTTT,CASSYGGQTGNPLHF,NA,15,TRBV6-5,NA,TRBJ1-6
TGCGCCAGCAGCTTGCAACAGCCAACTAATGAAAAACTGTTTTTT,CASSLQQPTNEKLFF,NA,15,TRBV5-1,NA,TRBJ1-4
TGCGCCAGCAGCCAAGGAAAGGGACAGAGCCCCTACGAGCAGTACTTC,CASSQGKGQSPYEQYF,NA,16,TRBV4-1,TRBD1,TRBJ2-7
TGTGCCAGCAGCCTAGGGACAGCTGGTAACTATGGCTACACCTTC,CASSLGTAGNYGYTF,NA,15,TRBV13,TRBD1,TRBJ1-2
TGTGCCAGTAGTATCAGGGGGACAACTAATGAAAAACTGTTTTTT,CASSIRGTTNEKLFF,NA,15,TRBV19,TRBD1,TRBJ1-4
TGTGCCATCAGCATGGGGGGTAATCAGCCCCAGCATTTT,CAISMGGNQPQHF,NA,13,TRBV10-3,NA,TRBJ1-5
TGTGCCAGCAGTCAGGGGACGCTGAACACCGGGGAGCTGTTTTTT,CASSQGTLNTGELFF,NA,15,TRBV28,NA,TRBJ2-2
TGTGCCTGGAGTGTGCTCCGGGGTTTAAGCTCACCCCTCCACTTT,CAWSVLRGLSSPLHF,NA,15,TRBV30,NA,TRBJ1-6
TGTGCCAGCAAATCCACAGGGTCTCGCAGCAATCAGCCCCAGCATTTT,CASKSTGSRSNQPQHF,NA,16,TRBV28,NA,TRBJ1-5
TGTGCCAGTGCGGACAGCCCTAATGAAAAACTGTTTTTT,CASADSPNEKLFF,NA,13,TRBV19,NA,TRBJ1-4
TGTGCCAGCAGTGCCCTCCCCGGGACAGGGGGCCCTGGGCAGTACTTC,CASSALPGTGGPGQYF,few,16,TRBV27,TRBD1,TRBJ2-7
TGTGCCAGCAGGCTGGAGACGAGGCAGTCCTACGAGCAGTACTTC,CASRLETRQSYEQYF,many,15,TRBV28,NA,TRBJ2-7
TGTGCCAGCAGCCCCGGGACAGGGGTGGGTGAAAAACTGTTTTTT,CASSPGTGVGEKLFF,few,15,TRBV6-5,TRBD1,TRBJ1-4
TGTGCCATCAGTCAGGGGGCTAGGTACAATGAGCAGTTCTTC,CAISQGARYNEQFF,NA,14,TRBV10-3,TRBD1,TRBJ2-1
TGTGCCAGCAGTTTAAGCGGGGGGCCGGGCCAGACCCAGTACTTC,CASSLSGGPGQTQYF,NA,15,TRBV28,TRBD2,TRBJ2-5
TGTGCCAGCAGCCCAACGGGTGGAAAGAAAGCTTTCTTT,CASSPTGGKKAFF,NA,13,TRBV5-6,NA,TRBJ1-1
TGCGCCAGCAGCTTGACAGACTACGAGCAGTACTTC,CASSLTDYEQYF,NA,12,TRBV5-1,NA,TRBJ2-7
TGTGCCACCAGTGATGAGGGGCAGGGGGGCTACACCTTC,CATSDEGQGGYTF,NA,13,TRBV24-1,NA,TRBJ1-2
TGTGCCAGCAGCTCCCAGGGCAACTCTGGAAACACCATATATTTT,CASSSQGNSGNTIYF,NA,15,TRBV7-9,NA,TRBJ1-3
TGTGCCAGCAGTGAGAGATGGGCTTTCTTT,CASSERWAFF,NA,10,TRBV2,NA,TRBJ1-1
TGCGCCAGCAGCCAAGTGTTCTATGAGCAGTTCTTC,CASSQVFYEQFF,NA,12,TRBV4-1,NA,TRBJ2-1
TGTGCCAGCAGCCAAGGCCGAGTTTCCTCTGGCTACACCTTC,CASSQGRVSSGYTF,NA,14,TRBV3-1/TRBV3-2,NA,TRBJ1-2
TGTGCCAGTAGTAGTCGGACAGGGGGTCTTTACGAGCAGTACTTC,CASSSRTGGLYEQYF,NA,15,TRBV19,TRBD1,TRBJ2-7
TGTGCCAGCAGCTCTCTTGACAGGGATAACACTGAAGCTTTCTTT,CASSSLDRDNTEAFF,NA,15,TRBV5-6,TRBD1,TRBJ1-1
TGTGCCAGCAGCCAAGGAACGGCTAGCGGGGTAAACACCGGGGAGCTGTTTTTT,CASSQGTASGVNTGELFF,NA,18,TRBV3-1/TRBV3-2,TRBD2,TRBJ2-2
TGTGCCAGTAGCCGAACAGGGGACACTGAAGCTTTCTTT,CASSRTGDTEAFF,NA,13,TRBV19,TRBD1,TRBJ1-1
TGTGCCAGCAGCTACACGGGTGAAGCTTTCTTT,CASSYTGEAFF,few,11,TRBV3-1/TRBV3-2,NA,TRBJ1-1
TGTGCCAGCAGCGTTACTAGCGGGAGCACAGATACGCAGTATTTT,CASSVTSGSTDTQYF,NA,15,TRBV9,TRBD2,TRBJ2-3
TGTGCCAGCAGCTCCCGGGACAGAAACATTCAGTACTTC,CASSSRDRNIQYF,once,13,TRBV9,TRBD1,TRBJ2-4
TGTGCCAGCAGCAACCGGGGCGGGGGTGAAGCTTTCTTT,CASSNRGGGEAFF,NA,13,TRBV13,NA,TRBJ1-1
TGTGCCAGCCTACAGGGGGTAGGTTCACCCCTCCACTTT,CASLQGVGSPLHF,NA,13,TRBV12-3/TRBV12-4,TRBD1,TRBJ1-6
TGTGCCAGCACCCCTGTCGGCAGGGCCCTCTATGGCTACACCTTC,CASTPVGRALYGYTF,NA,15,TRBV2,NA,TRBJ1-2
TGTGCCAGCAGCGATGACAGTGCCCGTCCTTCTAATGAAAAACTGTTTTTT,CASSDDSARPSNEKLFF,NA,17,TRBV21-1,NA,TRBJ1-4
TGTGCCAGCAGCTTGAGACGGCAGGGGGCGTATGGCTACACCTTC,CASSLRRQGAYGYTF,few,15,TRBV7-2,TRBD1,TRBJ1-2